Below are 18 T cell receptor beta chains sequenced from a single sample in a study of cytotoxic CD8 clonotypes in ibrutinib-treated CLL. Profiled with immunoSEQ multiplex PCR; TCRdb holds only in-frame clones, not every one. The repertoire holds approximately 84,000 clones, with more than 75% as singletons. Here the sequenced sample was PBMCs, taken after 12 months of ibrutinib treatment. The receptors were sampled from a human donor with chronic lymphocytic leukemia.

This chain joins TRBV4-2 and TRBJ1-1, with a tentative D call TRBD1 (5 bases). V was pared by 4 bases and J by 3 bases, with 15 bases between. This CDR3 comprises 15 residues. The germline CDR1 and CDR2 sequences are LGHNA and YNFKEQ. CDR3 sequence (DNA): TGTGCCAGCAGCCCAGTGGGTCAGGGAGACACTGAAGCTTTCTTT. This codes for CASSPVGQGDTEAFF.

The rearrangement links TRBV6-6 to TRBJ2-7; possibly TRBD2 for D (7 bases). The CDR3 extends over 16 amino acids. The germline V gene has CDR1 MNHNY and CDR2 SVGAGI (reference sequence). Trimming removed 6 bases at V and 0 bases at J, with 18 bases between. The DNA of the CDR3 is TGTGCCAGCAGACCACGGGGAGGGGGGGGCTCCTACGAGCAGTACTTC. Protein product: CASRPRGGGGSYEQYF.

The chain joins TRBV11-2 to TRBJ1-2; TRBD1 aligns across 9 bases. Per germline, CDR1 SGHAT and CDR2 FQNNGV. The CDR3 is 14 amino acids. V trimming: 5 bases; J trimming: 4 bases; junction bases outside the gene matches: 5. CDR3 nucleotides: TGTGCCAGCAGCCCGACAGGGGGGCTCTATGGCTACACCTTC. Translated, it gives CASSPTGGLYGYTF.

The chain joins TRBV6-5 to TRBJ1-1; possible D gene TRBD1, 5 bases. This CDR3 contains 13 residues. With 2 bases removed from V and 5 bases from J, the gap between germline ends came to 9 bases. CDR1 and CDR2 from the germline V gene are MNHEY and SVGAGI. The CDR3: CASSYRGWTEAFF. The CDR3 region has the DNA TGTGCCAGCAGTTACCGGGGGTGGACTGAAGCTTTCTTT.

This clone was observed once. The CDR3 sequence: CASRPHGGAQETQYF. Here the CDR3 DNA reads TGTGCCAGCAGGCCCCATGGCGGGGCCCAAGAGACCCAGTACTTC. The rearrangement links TRBV28 to TRBJ2-5; TRBD2 is a possible D gene (6 bases). The germline V and J ends were trimmed by 6 bases and 1 base, with 15 bases remaining between them. This CDR3 spans 15 amino acids. CDR1 and CDR2 from the germline V gene are MDHEN and SYDVKM.

This clone came up a few times. This chain joins TRBV2 and TRBJ2-7; 8 nucleotides agree with TRBD1. The CDR3 covers 22 residues. With 7 bases clipped from V and 5 bases from J, the junction kept 34 bases outside the gene matches. The V gene's germline CDR1 is SNHLY and CDR2 FYNNEI. CDR3 protein: CASKLGPAVWSRTGISENEQYF. CDR3 DNA sequence: TGTGCCAGCAAGCTTGGGCCAGCAGTGTGGTCTCGGACAGGGATAAGTGAAAACGAGCAGTACTTC.

V is TRBV7-9 and J is TRBJ2-7; D may match TRBD1 or TRBD2 (6 bases each). CDR1 SEHNR and CDR2 FQNEAQ come from the germline V gene (reference sequence). Trimming pared 0 bases from V and 7 bases from J, leaving 16 bases between. This CDR3 is 15 amino acids long. DNA of the CDR3: TGTGCCAGCAGCTTAGCGTTGGGGGGCGCGGGGGAGCAGTACTTC. Protein: CASSLALGGAGEQYF.

The chain joins TRBV7-6 to TRBJ2-3, with 12 bases lining up with TRBD2. The CDR3 is 15 residues long. Germline lookup yields CDR1 SGHVS and CDR2 FNYEAQ. V shed 1 base, J shed 6 bases, and the junction held 2 bases outside the gene matches. The CDR3, as DNA: TGTGCCAGCAGCTTAGGACTAGCGGGGGTTGATACGCAGTATTTT. As protein: CASSLGLAGVDTQYF.

The rearrangement links TRBV7-2 to TRBJ2-3; D ambiguous. The length of the CDR3 is 11 residues. Germline lookup yields CDR1 SGHTA and CDR2 FQGNSA. V was trimmed by 3 bases and J by 6 bases, leaving 4 bases between them. The CDR3 spells CASSLSDTQYF. In nucleotides, the CDR3 is TGTGCCAGCAGCTTGTCGGATACGCAGTATTTT.

The chain recombines TRBV28 with TRBJ1-2; D is unresolved. The V gene's germline CDR1 is MDHEN and CDR2 SYDVKM. The CDR3 sequence is 13 residues long. The V gene lost 6 bases and the J gene lost 4 bases, with 12 bases spanning the gap. This CDR3 is CASSSSWGYGYTF. The CDR3 DNA follows: TGTGCCAGCAGCTCCTCCTGGGGCTATGGCTACACCTTC.

In regard to this clone: Mismatch with germline at one junction end may stem from a read error. This chain uses TRBV20-1 with TRBJ2-1, with 13 bases identical to TRBD2. The CDR3 is made up of 11 amino acids. The germline CDR1 and CDR2 sequences are DFQATT and SNEGSKA (reference sequence). CDR3 DNA sequence: TGCAGTGCTACCCCCGGGACTAGCGGGGTCTTC. This gives the protein CSATPGTSGVF.

The chain is built from TRBV7-2 and TRBJ2-1, with 7 bases fitting TRBD2. Germline values: CDR1 SGHTA, CDR2 FQGNSA. V gave up 5 bases and J gave up 5 bases; unmatched junction bases: 15. The CDR3 totals 17 residues. The CDR3 spells CASSAGRGRGAHNEQFF. CDR3 DNA sequence: TGTGCCAGCAGCGCAGGGAGGGGAAGGGGAGCACACAATGAGCAGTTCTTC.

V usage is TRBV6-5 and J usage is TRBJ2-1, with D tentatively TRBD1 or TRBD2 (6 bases each). Germline-derived CDR1 and CDR2 are MNHEY and SVGAGI. V gave up 5 bases and J gave up 3 bases, with 11 bases separating them. The CDR3 is 14 amino acids. The CDR3 DNA sequence: TGTGCCAGCAGTCCCGGGGGCAGCTACAATGAGCAGTTCTTC. As protein: CASSPGGSYNEQFF.

This clone was seen a single time. This chain connects TRBV6-5 to TRBJ2-7; D ambiguous. The length of the CDR3 is 13 residues. V was clipped by 2 bases and J by 0 bases, with 5 bases between them. The germline CDR1 and CDR2 sequences are MNHEY and SVGAGI. CDR3 nucleotide sequence: TGTGCCAGCAGTTACGGGGTCTCCTACGAGCAGTACTTC. Translation gives CASSYGVSYEQYF.

The rearrangement uses TRBV13 and TRBJ1-3, with 9 bases identical to TRBD1. The CDR3 runs to 17 residues. Unmatched junction bases numbered 7, after V lost 0 bases and J lost 4 bases. Germline values: CDR1 PRHDT, CDR2 FYEKMQ (reference sequence). The CDR3 sequence: CASSLGGTGIAGNTIYF. The CDR3 coding sequence is TGTGCCAGCAGCTTAGGCGGGACAGGGATTGCGGGAAACACCATATATTTT. The whole variable domain, filled in from reference TRBV13 and TRBJ1-3, reads AAGVIQSPRHLIKEKRETATLKCYPIPRHDTVYWYQQGPGQDPQFLISFYEKMQSDKGSIPDRFSAQQFSDYHSELNMSSLELGDSALYFCASSLGGTGIAGNTIYFGEGSWLTVV.

The chain uses TRBV13 and TRBJ2-7; D is unresolved. Per the germline V gene, CDR1 is PRHDT and CDR2 is FYEKMQ (reference sequence). Trimming took off 5 bases at V and 0 bases at J, with 8 bases between the two ends. This CDR3 is 13 amino acids long. This CDR3 reads CASSPRSSYEQYF. In DNA, the CDR3 is TGTGCCAGCAGCCCTAGGAGCTCCTACGAGCAGTACTTC.

This clone has just a few counts. This chain connects TRBV28 to TRBJ2-3; 9 nucleotides align to TRBD2. The CDR3 covers 13 residues. In germline, CDR1 is MDHEN, CDR2 SYDVKM. The J segment lost 4 bases and the V segment lost 7 bases, leaving 3 bases of the junction unmatched. CDR3 loop: CASNSGGSDTQYF. The CDR3 region has the DNA TGTGCCAGCAACAGCGGGGGGTCAGATACGCAGTATTTT.

This rearrangement joins TRBV7-9 to TRBJ1-1, with D possibly TRBD1 on 5 matching bases. The V end was cut by 1 base, the J end by 1 base, with 10 bases between. The germline V gene encodes CDR1 SEHNR and CDR2 FQNEAQ (reference sequence). This CDR3 is built from 15 residues. Written as DNA, the CDR3 is TGTGCCAGCAGCTTAGGACTGGGGGGGAACACTGAAGCTTTCTTT. The encoded protein is CASSLGLGGNTEAFF.